This T cell receptor (beta chain) was found in a study of spatial heterogeneity in lung cancer. Turning to the study itself: In tumor regions TCR transcript counts correlated strongly with a matched bulk RNA-seq T cell module score. Notes on the study in general: In tumors, expanded intratumoral alpha and beta TCR counts tracked mutation counts.

Regarding time point: sample taken at primary tumor resection. Unsorted whole RNA from tumor, nontumor lung or frozen PBMC underwent sequencing. By its share, this clonotype is medium-sized. Its antigen remains unidentified. Every TCR cDNA molecule bore a unique molecular identifier. TCRdb processed the 5' RACE reads anew with MiXCR; each CDR3 protein has one entry. The data contain around 2,600 distinct CDR3 sequences, 3.5% to 4.5% of them seen just once; the ten biggest clones take up about 17%. The CDR3 covers 13 residues. Germline V gives CDR1 LGHDT, CDR2 YNNKEL (reference sequence). The trim removed 3 bases at V and 3 bases at J, leaving 2 bases unmatched.

The material sequenced was lung tumor tissue, taken at surgery. The rearrangement joins TRBV3-1 to TRBJ2-7; 7 nucleotides align to TRBD1. The origin of this receptor is a female donor with early-stage non-small cell lung cancer. Here the CDR3 DNA reads TGTGCCAGCAGCCAGGGGACAGTCTACGAGCAGTACTTC. Translating it yields CASSQGTVYEQYF.